This T cell receptor beta chain emerged from a study of CD8+ T cells in alopecia areata. Findings of the study overall: Besides other cells, scalp samples also yield sequences of resident alphabeta T cells from normal skin. Especially in alopecia totalis/universalis, lesional scalp showed greater clonality than normal scalp did.

As to treatment: oral pan-JAK inhibitor, 5-10 mg twice daily. On this clone itself: What it binds is not known.

cDNA serving as the sequencing template came from extracted, reverse transcribed RNA. Sequenced by immunoSEQ multiplex PCR; TCRdb stores in-frame clones only, minus some. The sample carries some 150,000 clones, 65% to 90% recorded once. The TCR was taken from a human donor with alopecia areata. Source: CD8+ T cells sorted from blood, taken at week 4, from a patient treated with tofacitinib.

CDR3 sequence: CASSYGNIQYF. The CDR3, as DNA: TGTGCCAGCAGTTACGGGAACATTCAGTACTTC. The rearrangement uses TRBV6-5 and TRBJ2-4, with unresolved D. Per the germline V gene, CDR1 is MNHEY and CDR2 is SVGAGI. This CDR3 region has 11 residues. V shed 2 bases and J shed 7 bases, with 3 bases lying between them.